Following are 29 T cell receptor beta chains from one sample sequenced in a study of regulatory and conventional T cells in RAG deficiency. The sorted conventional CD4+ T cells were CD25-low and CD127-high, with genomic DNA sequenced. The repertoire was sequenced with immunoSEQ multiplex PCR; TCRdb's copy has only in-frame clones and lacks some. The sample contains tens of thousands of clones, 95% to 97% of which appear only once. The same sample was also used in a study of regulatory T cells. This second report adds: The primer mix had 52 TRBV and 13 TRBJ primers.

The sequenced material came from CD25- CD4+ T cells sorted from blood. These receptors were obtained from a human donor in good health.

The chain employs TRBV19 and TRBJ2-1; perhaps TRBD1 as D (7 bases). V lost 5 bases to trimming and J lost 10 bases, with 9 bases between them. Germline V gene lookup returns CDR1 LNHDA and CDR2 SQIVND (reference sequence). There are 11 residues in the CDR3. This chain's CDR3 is CASSAGQEQFF. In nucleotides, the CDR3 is TGTGCCAGTAGTGCGGGACAGGAGCAGTTCTTC. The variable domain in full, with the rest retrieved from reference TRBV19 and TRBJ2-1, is DGGITQSPKYLFRKEGQNVTLSCEQNLNHDAMYWYRQDPGQGLRLIYYSQIVNDFQKGDIAEGYSVSREKKESFPLTVTSAQKNPTAFYLCASSAGQEQFFGPGTRLTVL.

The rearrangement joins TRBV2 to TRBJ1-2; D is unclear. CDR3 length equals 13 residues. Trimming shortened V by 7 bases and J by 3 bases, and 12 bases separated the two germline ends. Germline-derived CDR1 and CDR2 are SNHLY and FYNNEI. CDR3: CASTGYVHYGYTF. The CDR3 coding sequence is TGTGCCAGCACGGGGTATGTTCACTATGGCTACACCTTC.

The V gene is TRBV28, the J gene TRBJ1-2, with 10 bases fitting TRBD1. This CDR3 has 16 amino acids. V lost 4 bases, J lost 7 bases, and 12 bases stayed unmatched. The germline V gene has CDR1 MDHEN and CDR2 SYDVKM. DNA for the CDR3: TGTGCCAGCAGTTCCTTGACAGGGGGCGCTTATGGTGGCTACACCTTC. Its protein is CASSSLTGGAYGGYTF.

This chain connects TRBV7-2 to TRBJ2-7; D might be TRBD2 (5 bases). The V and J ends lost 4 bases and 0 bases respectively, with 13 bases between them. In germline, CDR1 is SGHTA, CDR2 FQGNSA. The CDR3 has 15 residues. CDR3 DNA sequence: TGTGCCAGCAGCTACGTCGGAGGAGACTCCTACGAGCAGTACTTC. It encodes CASSYVGGDSYEQYF.

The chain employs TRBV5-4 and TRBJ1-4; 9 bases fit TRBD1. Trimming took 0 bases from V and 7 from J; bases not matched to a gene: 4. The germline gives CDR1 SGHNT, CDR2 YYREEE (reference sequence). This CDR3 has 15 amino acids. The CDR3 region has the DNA TGTGCCAGCAGCTTGGCTGGGGGACAGGGTGAAAAACTGTTTTTT. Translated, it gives CASSLAGGQGEKLFF.

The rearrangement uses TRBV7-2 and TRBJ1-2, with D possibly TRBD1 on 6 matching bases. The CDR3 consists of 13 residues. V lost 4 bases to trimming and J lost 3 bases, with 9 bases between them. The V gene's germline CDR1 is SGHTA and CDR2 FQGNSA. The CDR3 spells CASSSRGYYGYTF. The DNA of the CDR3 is TGTGCCAGCAGCTCCAGGGGTTACTATGGCTACACCTTC.

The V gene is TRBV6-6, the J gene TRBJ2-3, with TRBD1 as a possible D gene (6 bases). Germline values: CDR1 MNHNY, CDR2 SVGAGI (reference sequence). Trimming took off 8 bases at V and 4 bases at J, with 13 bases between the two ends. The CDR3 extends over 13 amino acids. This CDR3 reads CASPGWGPDTQYF. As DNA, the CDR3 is TGTGCCAGCCCTGGTTGGGGGCCAGATACGCAGTATTTT.

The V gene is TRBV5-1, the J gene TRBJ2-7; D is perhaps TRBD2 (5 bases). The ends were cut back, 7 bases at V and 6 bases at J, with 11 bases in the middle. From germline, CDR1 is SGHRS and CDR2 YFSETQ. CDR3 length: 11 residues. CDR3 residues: CASRAVAEQYF. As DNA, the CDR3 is TGCGCCAGCCGAGCGGTTGCCGAGCAGTACTTC.

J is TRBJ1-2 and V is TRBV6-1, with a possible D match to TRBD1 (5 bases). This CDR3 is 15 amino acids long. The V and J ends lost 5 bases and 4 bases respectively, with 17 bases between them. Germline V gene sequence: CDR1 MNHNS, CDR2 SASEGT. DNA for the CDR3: TGTGCCAGCAGTACCGCTACCACAGGACCCTATGGCTACACCTTC. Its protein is CASSTATTGPYGYTF.

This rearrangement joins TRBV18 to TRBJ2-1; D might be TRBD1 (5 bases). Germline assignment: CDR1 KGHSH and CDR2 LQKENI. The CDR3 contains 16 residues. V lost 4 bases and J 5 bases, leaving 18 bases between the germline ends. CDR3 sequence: CASSHGDVQGNNEQFF. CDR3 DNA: TGTGCCAGCTCACACGGAGACGTCCAGGGCAACAATGAGCAGTTCTTC.

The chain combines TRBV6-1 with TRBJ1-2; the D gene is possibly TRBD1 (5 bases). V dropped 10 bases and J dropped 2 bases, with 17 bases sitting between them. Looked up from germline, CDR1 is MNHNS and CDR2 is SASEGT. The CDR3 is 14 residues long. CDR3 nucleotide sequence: TGTGCCACCCGATCGGCGGGGACCAACTATGGCTACACCTTC. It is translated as CATRSAGTNYGYTF.

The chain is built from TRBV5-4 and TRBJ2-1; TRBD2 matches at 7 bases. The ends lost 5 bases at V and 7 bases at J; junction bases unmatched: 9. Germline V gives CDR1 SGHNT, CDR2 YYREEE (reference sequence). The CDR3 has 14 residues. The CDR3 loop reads CASSSGGIGNEQFF. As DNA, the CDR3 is TGTGCCAGCAGTTCCGGGGGGATCGGGAATGAGCAGTTCTTC. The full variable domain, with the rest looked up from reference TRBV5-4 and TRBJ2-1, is ETGVTQSPTHLIKTRGQQVTLRCSSQSGHNTVSWYQQALGQGPQFIFQYYREEENGRGNFPPRFSGLQFPNYSSELNVNALELDDSALYLCASSSGGIGNEQFFGPGTRLTVL.

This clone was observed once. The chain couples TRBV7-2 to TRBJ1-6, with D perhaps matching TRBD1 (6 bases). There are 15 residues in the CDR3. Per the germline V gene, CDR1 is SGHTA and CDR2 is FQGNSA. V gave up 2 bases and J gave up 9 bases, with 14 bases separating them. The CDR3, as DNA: TGTGCCAGCAGCTTATTGGAGACAGGAGGTTCACCCCTCCACTTT. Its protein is CASSLLETGGSPLHF.

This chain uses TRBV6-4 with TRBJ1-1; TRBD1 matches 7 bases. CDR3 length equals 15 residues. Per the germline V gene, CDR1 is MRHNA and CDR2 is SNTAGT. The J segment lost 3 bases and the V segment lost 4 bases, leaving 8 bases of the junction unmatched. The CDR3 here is CASSVTGDGYTEAFF. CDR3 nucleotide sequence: TGTGCCAGCAGTGTTACAGGGGACGGGTACACTGAAGCTTTCTTT.

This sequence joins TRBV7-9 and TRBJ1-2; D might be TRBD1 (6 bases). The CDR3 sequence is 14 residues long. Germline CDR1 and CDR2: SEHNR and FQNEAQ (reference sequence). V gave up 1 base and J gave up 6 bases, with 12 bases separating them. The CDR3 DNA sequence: TGTGCCAGCAGCTTAGGAAGGGACAAGAATGGCTACACCTTC. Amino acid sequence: CASSLGRDKNGYTF.

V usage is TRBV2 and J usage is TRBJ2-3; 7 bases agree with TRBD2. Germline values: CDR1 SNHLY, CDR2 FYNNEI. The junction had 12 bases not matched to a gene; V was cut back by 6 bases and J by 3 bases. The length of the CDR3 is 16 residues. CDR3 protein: CASRTELTGGTDTQYF. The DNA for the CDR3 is TGTGCCAGCAGGACAGAGCTGACCGGGGGGACAGATACGCAGTATTTT.

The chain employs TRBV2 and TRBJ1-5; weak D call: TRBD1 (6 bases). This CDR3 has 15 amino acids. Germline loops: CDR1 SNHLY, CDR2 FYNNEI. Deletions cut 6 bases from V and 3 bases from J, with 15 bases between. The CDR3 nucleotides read TGTGCCAGCAGCCCTGGACAGTATCCCAATCAGCCCCAGCATTTT. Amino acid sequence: CASSPGQYPNQPQHF. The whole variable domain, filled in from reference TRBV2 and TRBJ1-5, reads EPEVTQTPSHQVTQMGQEVILRCVPISNHLYFYWYRQILGQKVEFLVSFYNNEISEKSEIFDDQFSVERPDGSNFTLKIRSTKLEDSAMYFCASSPGQYPNQPQHFGDGTRLSIL.

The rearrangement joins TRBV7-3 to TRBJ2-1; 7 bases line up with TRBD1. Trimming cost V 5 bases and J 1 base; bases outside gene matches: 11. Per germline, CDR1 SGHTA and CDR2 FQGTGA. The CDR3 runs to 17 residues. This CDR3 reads CASSAVSPGQSYNEQFF. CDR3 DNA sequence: TGTGCCAGCAGCGCCGTTTCGCCGGGACAGTCCTACAATGAGCAGTTCTTC.

The CDR3 sequence is CASSPDSTNTGELFF. CDR3 sequence (DNA): TGCGCCAGCAGCCCGGACAGTACGAACACCGGGGAGCTGTTTTTT. The chain is built from TRBV5-1 and TRBJ2-2; TRBD1 might be the D (6 bases). The CDR3 loop spans 15 amino acids. Germline loops: CDR1 SGHRS, CDR2 YFSETQ. Trimming took 4 bases from V and 0 from J, leaving 10 bases between them. The full variable domain, in which reference TRBV5-1 and TRBJ2-2 provide the parts outside the CDR3, is KAGVTQTPRYLIKTRGQQVTLSCSPISGHRSVSWYQQTPGQGLQFLFEYFSETQRNKGNFPGRFSGRQFSNSRSEMNVSTLELGDSALYLCASSPDSTNTGELFFGEGSRLTVL.

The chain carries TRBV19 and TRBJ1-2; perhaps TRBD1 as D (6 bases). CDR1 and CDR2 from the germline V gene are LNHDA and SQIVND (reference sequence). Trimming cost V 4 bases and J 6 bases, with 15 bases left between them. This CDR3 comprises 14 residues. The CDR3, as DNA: TGTGCCAGTAGTAGGGGGCGGATAGACGATGGCTACACCTTC. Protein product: CASSRGRIDDGYTF.

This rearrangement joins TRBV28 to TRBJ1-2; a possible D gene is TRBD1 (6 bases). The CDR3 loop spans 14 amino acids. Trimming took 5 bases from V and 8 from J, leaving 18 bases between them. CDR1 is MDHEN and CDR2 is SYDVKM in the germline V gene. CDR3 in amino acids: CASSPGVVGLGYTF. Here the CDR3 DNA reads TGTGCCAGCAGTCCAGGGGTGGTAGGGCTGGGCTACACCTTC.

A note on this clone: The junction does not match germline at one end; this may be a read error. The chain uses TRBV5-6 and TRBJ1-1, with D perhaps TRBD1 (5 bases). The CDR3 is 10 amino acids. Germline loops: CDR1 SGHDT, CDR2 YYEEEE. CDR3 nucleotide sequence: TGTGCCAGCAGCGGAATGACAGCTTCCTTT. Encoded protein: CASSGMTASF.

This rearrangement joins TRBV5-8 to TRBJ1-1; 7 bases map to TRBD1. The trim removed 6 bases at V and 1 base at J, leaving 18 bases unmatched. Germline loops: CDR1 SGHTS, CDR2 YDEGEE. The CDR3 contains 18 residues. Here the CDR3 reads CASNYERGGPKPNTEAFF. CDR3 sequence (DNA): TGTGCCAGCAACTATGAGCGAGGGGGCCCAAAACCGAACACTGAAGCTTTCTTT.

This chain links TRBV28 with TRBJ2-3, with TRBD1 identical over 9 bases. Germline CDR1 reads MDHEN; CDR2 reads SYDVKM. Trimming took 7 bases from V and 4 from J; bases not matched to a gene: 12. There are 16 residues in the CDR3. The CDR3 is CASNLQQGANPDTQYF. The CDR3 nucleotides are TGTGCCAGCAACCTTCAACAGGGGGCGAATCCAGATACGCAGTATTTT.

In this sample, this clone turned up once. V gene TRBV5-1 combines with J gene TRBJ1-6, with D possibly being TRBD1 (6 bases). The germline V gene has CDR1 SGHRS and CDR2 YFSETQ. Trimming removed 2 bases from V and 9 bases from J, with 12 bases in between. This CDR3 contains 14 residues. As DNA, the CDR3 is TGCGCCAGCAGCTTCGGGACAAAGGCTTCACCCCTCCACTTT. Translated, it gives CASSFGTKASPLHF.

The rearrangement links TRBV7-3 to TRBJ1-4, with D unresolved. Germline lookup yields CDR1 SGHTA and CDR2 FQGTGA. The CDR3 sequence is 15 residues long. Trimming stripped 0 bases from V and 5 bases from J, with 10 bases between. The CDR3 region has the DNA TGTGCCAGCAGCTTAACGGGCAACCCGAATGAAAAACTGTTTTTT. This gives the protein CASSLTGNPNEKLFF.

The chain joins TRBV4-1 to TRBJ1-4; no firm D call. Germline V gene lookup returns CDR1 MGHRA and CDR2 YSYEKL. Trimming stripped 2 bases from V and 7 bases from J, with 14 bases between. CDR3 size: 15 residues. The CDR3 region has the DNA TGCGCCAGCAGCCAATTAGGCGGGCGGGGTGAAAAACTGTTTTTT. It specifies CASSQLGGRGEKLFF.

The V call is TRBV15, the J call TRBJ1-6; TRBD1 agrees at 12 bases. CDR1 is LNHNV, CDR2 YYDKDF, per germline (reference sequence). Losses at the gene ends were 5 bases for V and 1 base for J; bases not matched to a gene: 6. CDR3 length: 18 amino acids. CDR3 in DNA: TGTGCCACCAGCGGGGGACAGGGGGCAATTTCCTATAATTCACCCCTCCACTTT. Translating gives CATSGGQGAISYNSPLHF.

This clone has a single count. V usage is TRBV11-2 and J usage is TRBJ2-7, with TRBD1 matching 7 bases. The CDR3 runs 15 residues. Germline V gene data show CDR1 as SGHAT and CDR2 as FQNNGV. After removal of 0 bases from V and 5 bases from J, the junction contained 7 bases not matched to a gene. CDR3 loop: CASSLDGDSHNEQYF. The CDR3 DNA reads TGTGCCAGCAGCTTAGATGGGGACAGTCACAACGAGCAGTACTTC.